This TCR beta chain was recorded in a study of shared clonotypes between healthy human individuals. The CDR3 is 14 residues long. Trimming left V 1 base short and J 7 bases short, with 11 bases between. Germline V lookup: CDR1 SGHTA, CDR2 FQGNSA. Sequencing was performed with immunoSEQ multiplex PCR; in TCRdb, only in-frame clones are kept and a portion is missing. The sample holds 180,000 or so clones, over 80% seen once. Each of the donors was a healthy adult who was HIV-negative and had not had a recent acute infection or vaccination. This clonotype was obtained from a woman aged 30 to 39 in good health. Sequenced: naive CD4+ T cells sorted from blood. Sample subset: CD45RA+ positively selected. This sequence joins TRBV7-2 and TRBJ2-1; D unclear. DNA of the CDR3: TGTGCCAGCAGCTTAGGGGAACCCTTGAATGAGCAGTTCTTC. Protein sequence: CASSLGEPLNEQFF.